There are many counts of the clone carrying this T cell receptor beta chain. These data belong to a study of T-cell reconstitution after alpha-beta-depleted transplantation in children. V trimming: 0 bases; J trimming: 2 bases; junction bases outside the gene matches: 9. This CDR3 has 20 amino acids. CDR1 is SGHVS, CDR2 FNYEAQ, per germline. It was with unique molecular identifiers that the TCRbeta library was prepared. TCRdb recomputed calls from the PCR reads with MiXCR, one row per CDR3 protein. The sample includes 700,000 to 850,000 distinct CDR3 sequences, 15% to 20% of them seen just once. The chain recombines TRBV7-6 with TRBJ2-2; 13 nucleotides match TRBD2. This TCR derives from a male patient aged 5 to 17 who had a stem cell transplant for acute lymphoblastic leukemia, so the T cells may come from the graft donor. The sample in question was PBMCs, mostly from graft donor cells, obtained 360 days after TCRalphabeta/CD19-depleted stem cell transplant. This CDR3 reads CASSLASGGLAGLNTGELFF. The CDR3 nucleotides read TGTGCCAGCAGCTTAGCCTCGGGGGGACTAGCGGGACTAAACACCGGGGAGCTGTTTTTT. Variable domain in full (rest from reference TRBV7-6 and TRBJ2-2): GAGVSQSPRYKVTKRGQDVALRCDPISGHVSLYWYRQALGQGPEFLTYFNYEAQQDKSGLPNDRFSAERPEGSISTLTIQRTEQRDSAMYRCASSLASGGLAGLNTGELFFGEGSRLTVL.